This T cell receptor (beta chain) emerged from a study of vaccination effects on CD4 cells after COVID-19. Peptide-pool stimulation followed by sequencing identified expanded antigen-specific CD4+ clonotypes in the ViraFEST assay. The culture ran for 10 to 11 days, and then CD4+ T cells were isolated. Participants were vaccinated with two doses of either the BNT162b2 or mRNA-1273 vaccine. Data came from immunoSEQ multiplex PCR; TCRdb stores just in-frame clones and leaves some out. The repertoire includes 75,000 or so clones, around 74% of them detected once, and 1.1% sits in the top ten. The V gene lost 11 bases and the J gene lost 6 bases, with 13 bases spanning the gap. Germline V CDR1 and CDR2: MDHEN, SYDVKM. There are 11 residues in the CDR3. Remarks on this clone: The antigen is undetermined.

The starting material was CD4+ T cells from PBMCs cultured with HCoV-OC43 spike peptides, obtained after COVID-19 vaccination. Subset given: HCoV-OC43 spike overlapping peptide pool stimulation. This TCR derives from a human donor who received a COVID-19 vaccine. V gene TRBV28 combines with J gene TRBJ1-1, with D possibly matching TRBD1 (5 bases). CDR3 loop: CASEGGAEAFF. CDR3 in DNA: TGTGCCTCCGAGGGAGGGGCTGAAGCTTTCTTT.